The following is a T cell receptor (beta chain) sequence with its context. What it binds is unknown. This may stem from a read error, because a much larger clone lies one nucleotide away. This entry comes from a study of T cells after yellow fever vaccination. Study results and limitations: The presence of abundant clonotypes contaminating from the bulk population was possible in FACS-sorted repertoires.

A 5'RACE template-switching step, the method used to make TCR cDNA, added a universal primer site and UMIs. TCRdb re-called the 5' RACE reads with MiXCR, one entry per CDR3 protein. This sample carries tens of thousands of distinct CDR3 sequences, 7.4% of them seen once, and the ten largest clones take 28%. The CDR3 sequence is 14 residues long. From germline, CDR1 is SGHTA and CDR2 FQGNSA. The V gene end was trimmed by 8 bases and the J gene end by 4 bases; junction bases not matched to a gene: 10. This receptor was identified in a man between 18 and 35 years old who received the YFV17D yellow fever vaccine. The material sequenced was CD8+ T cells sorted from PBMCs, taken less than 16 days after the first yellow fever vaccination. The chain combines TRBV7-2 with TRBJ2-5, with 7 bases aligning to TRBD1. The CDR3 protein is CASGIPGGPETQYF. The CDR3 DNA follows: TGTGCCAGCGGAATCCCAGGGGGACCAGAGACCCAGTACTTC.